This paragraph covers one TCR beta chain sequence. TCR beta libraries were built with iRepertoire HTBI primers and Arm-PCR of CDR3 regions. TCRdb re-derived calls from the multiplex PCR reads in MiXCR, one entry per CDR3 protein. The sample lists 400,000 or so distinct CDR3 sequences; roughly 20% were seen once. The time point: persistent/refractory GD, antithyroid drugs over 5 years with positive TRAb. Making the TCR library involved RNA that had been extracted from PBMCs. This sample is drawn from a study of regulatory T cells in long-lasting Graves disease. This TCR was sampled from a female donor with Graves disease. This specimen was peripheral blood mononuclear cells (PBMCs), taken when the disease was refractory, from a patient treated with antithyroid drugs.

In DNA, the CDR3 is TGCAGTGCTAGAGATGTGGCAGTCCAAGAGACCCAGTACTTC. The encoded protein is CSARDVAVQETQYF. V is TRBV20-1 and J is TRBJ2-5, with D unresolved. The length of the CDR3 is 14 residues. Germline assignment: CDR1 DFQATT and CDR2 SNEGSKA (reference sequence). V shed 0 bases and J shed 1 base, with 9 bases lying between them.